This T cell receptor (beta chain) comes out of a study of shared clonotypes between healthy human individuals. This clone came up once. Profiling relied on immunoSEQ multiplex PCR, and the TCRdb table lists in-frame clones only, not all of them. This repertoire shows about 680,000 clones, less than 80% found once; its top ten account for around 1.7%. The CDR3 covers 17 residues. The germline V gene has CDR1 SNHLY and CDR2 FYNNEI. Trimming at V came to 0 bases and at J to 6 bases, leaving 9 bases not matched to a gene. The TCR originated in a woman aged 25 to 45 in good health. The sample consisted of memory CD4+ T cells sorted from blood. Subset defined: CD45RA-negative fraction. The chain has TRBV2 and TRBJ2-3; 10 bases match TRBD2. The CDR3 loop is CASSEASLAGDVDTQYF. The CDR3 region has the DNA TGTGCCAGCAGTGAAGCAAGTCTAGCGGGAGATGTCGATACGCAGTATTTT.